This TCR beta chain was recorded in a study of blood T cell repertoires in COVID-19. Original processing notes: Reference gene primer amplification gave nucleated cell count estimates. The table came from immunoSEQ multiplex PCR; TCRdb's copy has only in-frame clones and leaves some out. The V and J calls and the clone size are those of that table, but D and trimming were determined from the DNA. The repertoire includes 200,000 to 300,000 clones, about 90% of them detected once, and roughly 2.5% sits in the top ten. Germline values: CDR1 MNHEY, CDR2 SVGAGI. V lost 3 bases, J lost 3 bases, and 8 bases lay in between. This CDR3 has 13 residues. A word on this clone: Other DNA sequences in this specimen translate into the identical CDR3.

This clonotype was obtained from a woman between 45 and 60 years old with acute or convalescent COVID-19. What was sequenced was peripheral blood. This chain connects TRBV6-5 to TRBJ1-2; D not certain. This chain's CDR3 is CASSYRSHYGYTF. Here the CDR3 DNA reads TGTGCCAGCAGTTATCGGAGCCACTATGGCTACACCTTC.